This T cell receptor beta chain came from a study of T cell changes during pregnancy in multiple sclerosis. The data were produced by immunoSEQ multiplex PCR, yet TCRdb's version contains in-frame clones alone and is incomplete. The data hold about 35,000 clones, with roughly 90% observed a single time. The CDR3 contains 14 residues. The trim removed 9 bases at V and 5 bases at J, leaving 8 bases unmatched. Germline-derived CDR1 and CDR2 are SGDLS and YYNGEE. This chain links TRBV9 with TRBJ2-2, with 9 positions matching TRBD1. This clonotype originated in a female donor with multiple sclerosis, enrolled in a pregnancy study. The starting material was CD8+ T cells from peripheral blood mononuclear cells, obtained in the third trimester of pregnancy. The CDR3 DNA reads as TGTGCCACCGGGACAGGGTCTAATACCGGGGAGCTGTTTTTT. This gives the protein CATGTGSNTGELFF.